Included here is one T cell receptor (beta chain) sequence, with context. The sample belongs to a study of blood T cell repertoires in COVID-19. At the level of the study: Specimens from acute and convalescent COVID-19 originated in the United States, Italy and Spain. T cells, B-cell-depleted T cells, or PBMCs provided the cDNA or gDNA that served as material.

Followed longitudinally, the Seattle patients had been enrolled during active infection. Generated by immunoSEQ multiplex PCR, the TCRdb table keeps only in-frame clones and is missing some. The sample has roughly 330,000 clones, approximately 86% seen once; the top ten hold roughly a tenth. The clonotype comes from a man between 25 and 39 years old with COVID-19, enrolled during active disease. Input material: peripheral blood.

CDR3 residues: CASGLLFEGAGDTQYF. CDR3 nucleotides: TGTGCTAGTGGTTTGCTCTTTGAGGGGGCGGGGGATACGCAGTATTTT. The chain joins TRBV12-5 to TRBJ2-3, with a possible D match to TRBD1 (7 bases). The CDR3 extends over 16 amino acids. In germline, CDR1 is LGHNT, CDR2 FRNRAP. V was pared by 2 bases and J by 6 bases, with 18 bases between.